The present TCR beta chain was sequenced within a study of T cell responses to AZD1222 COVID-19 vaccine. Study-wide results and caveats: Just 5 to 7 AZD1222 recipients tested seropositive at baseline. Spike-wide coverage was observed for vaccine-associated CD4 TCRs, with dominant responses at 160-218 and 743-854.

Trimming pared 7 bases from V and 4 bases from J, leaving 7 bases between. The CDR3 loop spans 12 amino acids. From germline, CDR1 is LGHDT and CDR2 YNNKEL (reference sequence). Clones were sequenced by immunoSEQ multiplex PCR, and TCRdb holds only the in-frame ones, with some missing. The sample includes fewer than 110,000 clones, about 90% of them seen just once. Points on this clone: Its antigen is undetermined.

This TCR was sampled from an adult in good health. The starting material was peripheral blood, obtained on day 0 of AZD1222 vaccination. The V call is TRBV3-1 (or the pseudogene TRBV3-2), the J call TRBJ1-4; D is undetermined. CDR3: CASNRFNEKLFF. DNA of the CDR3: TGTGCCAGCAATCGGTTTAATGAAAAACTGTTTTTT.